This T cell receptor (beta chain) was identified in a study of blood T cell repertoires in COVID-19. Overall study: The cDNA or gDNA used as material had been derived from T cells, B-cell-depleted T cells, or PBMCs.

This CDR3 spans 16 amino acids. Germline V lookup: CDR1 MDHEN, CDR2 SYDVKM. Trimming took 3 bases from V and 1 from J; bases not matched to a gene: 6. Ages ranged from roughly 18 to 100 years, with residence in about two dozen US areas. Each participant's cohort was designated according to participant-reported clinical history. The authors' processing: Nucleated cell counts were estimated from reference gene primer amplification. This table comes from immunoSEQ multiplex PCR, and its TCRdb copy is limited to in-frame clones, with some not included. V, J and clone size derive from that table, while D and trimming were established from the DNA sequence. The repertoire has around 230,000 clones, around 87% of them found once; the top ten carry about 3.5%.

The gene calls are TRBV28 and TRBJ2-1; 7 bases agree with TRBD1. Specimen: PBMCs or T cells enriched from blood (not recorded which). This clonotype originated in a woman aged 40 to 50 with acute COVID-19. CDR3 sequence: CASSFGPGQSYNEQFF. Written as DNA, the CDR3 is TGTGCCAGCAGTTTTGGTCCGGGACAGTCCTACAATGAGCAGTTCTTC.